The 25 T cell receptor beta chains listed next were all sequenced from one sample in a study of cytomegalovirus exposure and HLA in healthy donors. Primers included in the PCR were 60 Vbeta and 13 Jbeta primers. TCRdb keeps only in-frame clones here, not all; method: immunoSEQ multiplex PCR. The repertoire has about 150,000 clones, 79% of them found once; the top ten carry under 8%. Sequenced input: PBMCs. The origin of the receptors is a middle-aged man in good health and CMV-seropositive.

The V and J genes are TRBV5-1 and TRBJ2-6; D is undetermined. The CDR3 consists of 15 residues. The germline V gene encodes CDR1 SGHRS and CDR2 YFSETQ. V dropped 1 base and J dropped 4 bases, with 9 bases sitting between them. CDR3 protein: CASSLFSVGANVLTF. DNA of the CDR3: TGCGCCAGCAGCTTGTTTTCAGTCGGGGCCAACGTCCTGACTTTC.

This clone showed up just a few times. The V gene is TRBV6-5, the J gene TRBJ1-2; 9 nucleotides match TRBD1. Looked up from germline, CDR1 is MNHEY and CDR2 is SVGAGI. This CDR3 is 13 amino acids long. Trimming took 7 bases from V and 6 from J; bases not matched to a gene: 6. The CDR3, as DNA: TGTGCCAGCAATACAGGGGGCAGTGATGGCTACACCTTC. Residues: CASNTGGSDGYTF.

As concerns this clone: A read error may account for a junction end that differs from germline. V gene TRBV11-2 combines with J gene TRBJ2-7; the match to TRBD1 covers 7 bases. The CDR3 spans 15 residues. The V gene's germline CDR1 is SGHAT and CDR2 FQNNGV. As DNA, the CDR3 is TGTTCCAGCAGCTTAGGGACAGCTACTGACTACGAGCAGTACTTC. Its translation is CSSSLGTATDYEQYF.

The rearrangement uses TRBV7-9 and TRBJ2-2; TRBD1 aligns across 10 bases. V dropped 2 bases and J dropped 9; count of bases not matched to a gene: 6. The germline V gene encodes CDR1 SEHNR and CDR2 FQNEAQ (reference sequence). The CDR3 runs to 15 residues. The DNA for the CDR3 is TGTGCCAGCAGCTTATCCGGGACAGGGGAGAGGGAGCTGTTTTTT. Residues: CASSLSGTGERELFF.

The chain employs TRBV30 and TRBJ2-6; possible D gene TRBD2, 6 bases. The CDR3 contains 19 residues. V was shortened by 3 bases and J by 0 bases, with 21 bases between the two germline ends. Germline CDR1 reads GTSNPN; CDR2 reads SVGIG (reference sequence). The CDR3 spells CAWSRRWGGGDSGANVLTF. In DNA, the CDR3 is TGTGCCTGGAGCCGACGCTGGGGCGGAGGGGACTCTGGGGCCAACGTCCTGACTTTC.

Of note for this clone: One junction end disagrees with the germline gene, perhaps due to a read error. The CDR3 DNA is TGTGCCTGGGGTGCCACACAGGGGAAGTATGGCCACACCTTC. Amino acids: CAWGATQGKYGHTF. The chain couples TRBV30 to TRBJ1-2; 7 bases map to TRBD1. Germline CDR1 is GTSNPN and CDR2 is SVGIG (reference sequence). The CDR3 runs 14 residues.

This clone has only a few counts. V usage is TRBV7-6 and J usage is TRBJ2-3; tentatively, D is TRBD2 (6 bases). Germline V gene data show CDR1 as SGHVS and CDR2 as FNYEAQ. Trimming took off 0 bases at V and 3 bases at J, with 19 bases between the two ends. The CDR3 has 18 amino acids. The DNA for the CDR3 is TGTGCCAGCAGCTTAGCGGTTCGGGGGAAGATAAGAACAGATACGCAGTATTTT. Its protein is CASSLAVRGKIRTDTQYF.

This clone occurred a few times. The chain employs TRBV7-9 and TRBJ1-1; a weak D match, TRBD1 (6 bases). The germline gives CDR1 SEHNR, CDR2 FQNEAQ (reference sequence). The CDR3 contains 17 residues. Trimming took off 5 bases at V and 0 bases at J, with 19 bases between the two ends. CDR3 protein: CASSRFLDRTMNTEAFF. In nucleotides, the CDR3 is TGTGCCAGCAGCCGATTCCTAGACAGGACAATGAACACTGAAGCTTTCTTT.

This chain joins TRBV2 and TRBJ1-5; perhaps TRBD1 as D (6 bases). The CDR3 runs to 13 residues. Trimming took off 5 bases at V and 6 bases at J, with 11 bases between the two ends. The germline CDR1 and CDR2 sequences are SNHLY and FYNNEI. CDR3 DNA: TGTGCCAGCAGTTCCGGGACACTTCAGCCCCAGCATTTT. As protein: CASSSGTLQPQHF.

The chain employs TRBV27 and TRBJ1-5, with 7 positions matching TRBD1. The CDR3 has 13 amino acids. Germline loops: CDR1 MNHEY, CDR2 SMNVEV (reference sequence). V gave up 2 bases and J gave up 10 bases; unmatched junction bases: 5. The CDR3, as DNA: TGTGCCAGCAGTTTAAAGGGGGCGAAACCCCAGCATTTT. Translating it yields CASSLKGAKPQHF.

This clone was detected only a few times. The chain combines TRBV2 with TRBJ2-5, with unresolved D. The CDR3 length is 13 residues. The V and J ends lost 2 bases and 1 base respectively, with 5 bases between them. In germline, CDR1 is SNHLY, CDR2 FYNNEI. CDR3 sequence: CASSESVQETQYF. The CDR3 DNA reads TGTGCCAGCAGTGAATCCGTCCAAGAGACCCAGTACTTC.

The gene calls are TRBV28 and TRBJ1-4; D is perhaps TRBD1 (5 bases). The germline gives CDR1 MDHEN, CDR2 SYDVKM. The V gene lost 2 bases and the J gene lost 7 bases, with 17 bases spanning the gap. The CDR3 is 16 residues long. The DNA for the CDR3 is TGTGCCAGCAGTTTAATAAGACAGTCCCAGAGTGAAAAACTGTTTTTT. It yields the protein CASSLIRQSQSEKLFF.

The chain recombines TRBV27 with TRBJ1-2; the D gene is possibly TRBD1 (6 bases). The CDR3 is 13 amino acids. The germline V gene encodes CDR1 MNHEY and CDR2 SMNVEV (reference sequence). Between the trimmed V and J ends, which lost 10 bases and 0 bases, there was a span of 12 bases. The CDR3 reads CATTQGPNYGYTF. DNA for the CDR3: TGTGCCACCACGCAGGGGCCTAACTATGGCTACACCTTC.

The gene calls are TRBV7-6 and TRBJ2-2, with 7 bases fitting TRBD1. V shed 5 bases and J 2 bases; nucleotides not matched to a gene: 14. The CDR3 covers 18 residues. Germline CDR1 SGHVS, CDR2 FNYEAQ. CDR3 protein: CASSPRTGYRGNTGELFF. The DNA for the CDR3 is TGTGCCAGCAGCCCCAGGACAGGTTATCGTGGAAACACCGGGGAGCTGTTTTTT.

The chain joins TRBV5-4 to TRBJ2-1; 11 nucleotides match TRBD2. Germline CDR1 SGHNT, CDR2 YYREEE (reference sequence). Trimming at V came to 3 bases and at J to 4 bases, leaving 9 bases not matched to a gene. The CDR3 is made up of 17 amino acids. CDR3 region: CASSSDGLAGGYNEQFF. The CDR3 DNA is TGTGCCAGCAGCTCCGACGGACTAGCGGGTGGGTACAATGAGCAGTTCTTC.

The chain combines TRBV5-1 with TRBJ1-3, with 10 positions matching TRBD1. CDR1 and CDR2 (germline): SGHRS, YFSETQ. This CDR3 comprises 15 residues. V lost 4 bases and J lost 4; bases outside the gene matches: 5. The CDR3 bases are TGCGCCAGCAGCCCGAGGACAGGGGGAGGAAACACCATATATTTT. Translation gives CASSPRTGGGNTIYF.

DNA of the CDR3: TGTGCCAGCAGACCCGGGACAGGGGAGGAGACCCAGTACTTC. It translates to CASRPGTGEETQYF. The gene calls are TRBV6-1 and TRBJ2-5; 10 bases fit TRBD1. The trim removed 6 bases at V and 5 bases at J, leaving 6 bases unmatched. The germline V gene has CDR1 MNHNS and CDR2 SASEGT. The CDR3 has 14 residues.

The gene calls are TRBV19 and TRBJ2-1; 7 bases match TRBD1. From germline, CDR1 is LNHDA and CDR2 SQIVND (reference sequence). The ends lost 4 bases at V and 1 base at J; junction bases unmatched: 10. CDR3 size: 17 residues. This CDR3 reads CASSRLRDSLSYNEQFF. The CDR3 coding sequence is TGTGCCAGTAGTAGACTCCGGGACAGCCTTTCCTACAATGAGCAGTTCTTC.

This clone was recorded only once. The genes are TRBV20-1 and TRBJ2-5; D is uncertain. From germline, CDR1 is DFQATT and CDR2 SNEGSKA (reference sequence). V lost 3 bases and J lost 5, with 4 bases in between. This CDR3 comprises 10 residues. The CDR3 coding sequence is TGCAGTGCTAGTATGGAGACCCAGTACTTC. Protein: CSASMETQYF.

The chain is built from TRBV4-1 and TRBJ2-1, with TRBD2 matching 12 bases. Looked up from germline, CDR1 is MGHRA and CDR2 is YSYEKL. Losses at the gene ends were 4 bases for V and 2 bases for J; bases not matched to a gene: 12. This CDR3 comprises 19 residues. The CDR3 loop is CASSPVASGRAKTYNEQFF. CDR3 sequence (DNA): TGCGCCAGCAGCCCTGTGGCTAGCGGGAGGGCCAAAACCTACAATGAGCAGTTCTTC.

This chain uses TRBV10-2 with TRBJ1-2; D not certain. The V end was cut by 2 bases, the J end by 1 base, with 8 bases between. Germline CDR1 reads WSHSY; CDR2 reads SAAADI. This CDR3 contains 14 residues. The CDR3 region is CASSESRLNYGYTF. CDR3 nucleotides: TGCGCCAGCAGTGAGAGTCGACTTAACTATGGCTACACCTTC.

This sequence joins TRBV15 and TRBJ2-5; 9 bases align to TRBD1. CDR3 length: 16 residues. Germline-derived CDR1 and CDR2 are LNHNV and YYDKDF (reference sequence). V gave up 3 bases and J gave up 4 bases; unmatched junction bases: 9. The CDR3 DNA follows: TGTGCCACCAGCAGGGACGGGACAGGGTCGGGAGAGACCCAGTACTTC. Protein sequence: CATSRDGTGSGETQYF.

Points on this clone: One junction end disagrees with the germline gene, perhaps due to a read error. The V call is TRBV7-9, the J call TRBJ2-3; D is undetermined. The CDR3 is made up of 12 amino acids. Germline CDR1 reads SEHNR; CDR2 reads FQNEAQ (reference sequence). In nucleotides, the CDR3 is TGTTCCAGCAGCACTCCTACAGATACGCAGTATTTT. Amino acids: CSSSTPTDTQYF.

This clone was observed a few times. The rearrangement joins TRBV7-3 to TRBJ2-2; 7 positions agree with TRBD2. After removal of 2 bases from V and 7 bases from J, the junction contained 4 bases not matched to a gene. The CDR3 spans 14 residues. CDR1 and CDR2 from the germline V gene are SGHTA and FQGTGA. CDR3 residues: CASSLGGRGGELFF. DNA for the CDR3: TGTGCCAGCAGCTTAGGAGGGAGGGGCGGGGAGCTGTTTTTT.

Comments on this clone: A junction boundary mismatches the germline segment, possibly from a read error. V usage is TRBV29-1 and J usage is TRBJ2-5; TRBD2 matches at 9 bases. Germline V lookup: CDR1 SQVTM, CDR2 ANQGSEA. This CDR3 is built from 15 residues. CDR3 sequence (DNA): TGCAGCATTGAAGGGGGTAGCGGGGGCTTAGGGACCCAGTACTTC. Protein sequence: CSIEGGSGGLGTQYF.